This entry is about one T cell receptor (beta chain). V dropped 9 bases and J dropped 7; count of bases not matched to a gene: 15. Per germline, CDR1 LNHDA and CDR2 SQIVND (reference sequence). This CDR3 is built from 15 residues. This sample stems from a study of blood T cell repertoires in COVID-19. Study at large: COVID-19 samples collected from the United States, Italy and Spain covered acute and convalescent phases. T cells, B-cell-depleted T cells, or PBMCs supplied cDNA or gDNA.

In the source study's methods: It was from reference gene primer amplification that nucleated cell counts were estimated. Only in-frame clones appear in the TCRdb table, and some are missing; sequencing was by immunoSEQ multiplex PCR. The V and J calls and clone size come from that table; D and trimming were worked out from the DNA. The data contain fewer than 350,000 clones, about 93% of them seen just once; the ten biggest clones take up around 6.8%. This clonotype originated in a woman under 40 with COVID-19, enrolled during active disease. The sequencing sample was made of peripheral blood. This chain connects TRBV19 to TRBJ1-2; TRBD1 matches at 9 bases. CDR3 protein: CASLPNRGRDLGYTF. Written as DNA, the CDR3 is TGTGCCAGCCTTCCCAACAGGGGGCGCGATCTTGGCTACACCTTC. Together with reference TRBV19 and TRBJ1-2, the CDR3 gives the full variable domain: DGGITQSPKYLFRKEGQNVTLSCEQNLNHDAMYWYRQDPGQGLRLIYYSQIVNDFQKGDIAEGYSVSREKKESFPLTVTSAQKNPTAFYLCASLPNRGRDLGYTFGSGTRLTVV.